This TCR beta chain was captured in a study of CD8 T cells in ankylosing spondylitis. The CDR3 totals 14 residues. Trimming took off 2 bases at V and 2 bases at J, with 9 bases between the two ends. Germline lookup yields CDR1 LNHDA and CDR2 SQIVND (reference sequence). Each CDR3 protein is one row after TCRdb ran MiXCR on the 5' RACE reads. Of hundreds of thousands of distinct CDR3 sequences in the sample, more than 9% are singletons; the top ten hold 21%. The sequence came from a male donor with ankylosing spondylitis or in good health (not recorded which). J is TRBJ2-5 and V is TRBV19; D might be TRBD1 (5 bases). The source material was blood, either unsorted or a sorted T cell fraction (not recorded which). In DNA, the CDR3 is TGTGCCAGTAGTATACAGGGTCGTCAAGAGACCCAGTACTTC. Protein product: CASSIQGRQETQYF.